This T cell receptor beta chain was documented in a study of blood T cell repertoires in COVID-19 (dated by TCRdb to the early 2020s). At the level of the whole study: Collaborator samples came from the United States, Italy and Spain and covered acute and convalescent phases of COVID-19. The material from the prospective study consisted of cDNA or gDNA derived from T cells, B-cell-depleted T cells, or PBMCs. Subjects who had been exposed to COVID-19, were actively infected with it, or had recovered from it provided the deeply sampled blood TCRbeta repertoires that made up the dataset. The repertoires were released in a freely available public database intended as a resource for research on the immune response to SARS-CoV-2. Samples were obtained from the ongoing ImmuneRACE study (first 160 participants) and from about 1,300 subjects provided by 6 global collaborators. A de-identified subject ID, COVID-19 status, age in years and sex were almost always included in the sample metadata. Where HLA class I and class II types were available, the types were taken from metadata supplied by the sample provider, not from assay-based typing.

Of note for this clone: Its specific antigen is unknown. Qualities for individual bases were not recorded, and no much larger clone is one base off.

At the junction V is shortened by 4 bases and J by 1 base; bases outside the gene matches: 3. Reading from cysteine to phenylalanine, the CDR3 counts 14 amino acids. The sequence is cut down to CDR3 DNA, 42 bases in frame from base 1. The germline V gene (reference sequence) sets CDR1 to SGHNT and CDR2 to YYREEE. Whole blood was collected in K2EDTA tubes by collaborating institutions according to the institutions' own protocols. For TCRbeta analysis, collaborator samples were shipped as frozen whole blood, as isolated PBMCs, or as DNA extracted from either sample type. TCRbeta CDR3 regions were amplified from genomic DNA using the immunoSEQ Assay, a bias-controlled multiplex PCR. The original methods were these. Within the assay, amplification of reference gene primers was used to estimate how many nucleated cells each sample contained. Sequence reads were collapsed and filtered to measure the absolute abundance of every unique TCRbeta CDR3 rearrangement. Productive Simpson clonality was computed per sample as the square root of Simpson's diversity index over productive rearrangements. TCRdb holds this immuneACCESS table with in-frame rearrangements only. Some clones are missing; in checked studies, unresolved V genes explain under half, and the rest has no known cause. V and J calls and clone size follow that table, whereas D and trimming were derived from the DNA. Here the sample has just over 650,000 clones; 80% to 90% occur a single time. The ten largest clonotypes hold 0.2% to 0.3% of the sample.

Summary of the overall study and its limitations: The amount of clinical and demographic metadata varied by source and participant and was provided uncurated.

This receptor chain uses TRBV5-4 and TRBJ1-1; 8 bases in the junction line up with TRBD1. Sequencing was carried out using peripheral blood. The receptor was isolated from a woman under 30 with acute or convalescent COVID-19. The sequenced DNA: TGTGCCAGCAGCCACGGACAGGGGAACACTGAAGCTTTCTTT. This translates into CASSHGQGNTEAFF.